These 10 T cell receptor beta chains came from one sample sequenced in a study of cytomegalovirus exposure and HLA in healthy donors (dated by TCRdb to about 2017). The protocol used for the library was the immunoSEQ multiplex PCR assay. Sourced from immuneACCESS, this table was stored by TCRdb with only in-frame sequences that have V and J called. A share of the clones is absent; for the studies checked, an unresolved V gene accounts for under half, and the remainder has no known explanation. Here the sample has 100,000 to 150,000 clones; approximately 90% occur a single time. Of the sample, 4.4% falls within the top ten clones. The sample consisted of PBMCs. These receptors were collected from a man between 18 and 29 years old in good health and CMV-seropositive.

Notes on this clone: A junction boundary mismatches the germline segment, possibly from a read error. The rearrangement links TRBV7-7 to TRBJ1-1, with no clear D. There are 13 residues in the CDR3. Germline V lookup: CDR1 SSHAT, CDR2 FNYEAQ (reference sequence). The CDR3 DNA reads TGTGCTAGCAGCCCCTCGGTGAACACTGAAGCTTTCTTT. Translating it yields CASSPSVNTEAFF.

The chain combines TRBV6-6 with TRBJ1-2; possibly TRBD1 for D (5 bases). CDR3 size: 12 residues. Trimming shortened V by 0 bases and J by 10 bases, and 9 bases separated the two germline ends. Per the germline V gene, CDR1 is MNHNY and CDR2 is SVGAGI (reference sequence). The CDR3, as DNA: TGTGCCAGCAGTTACTCATCCAGGGACTACACCTTC. Translation: CASSYSSRDYTF.

The chain combines TRBV28 with TRBJ1-4, with 9 nucleotides matching TRBD1. Germline V gene sequence: CDR1 MDHEN, CDR2 SYDVKM. The CDR3 has 17 residues. After removal of 8 bases from V and 2 bases from J, the junction contained 12 bases not matched to a gene. CDR3 in DNA: TGTGCCAGCTCGACCTGGGACAGGGAGGCTACTAATGAAAAACTGTTTTTT. Translation: CASSTWDREATNEKLFF. The full variable domain, in which reference TRBV28 and TRBJ1-4 provide the parts outside the CDR3, is DVKVTQSSRYLVKRTGEKVFLECVQDMDHENMFWYRQDPGLGLRLIYFSYDVKMKEKGDIPEGYSVSREKKERFSLILESASTNQTSMYLCASSTWDREATNEKLFFGSGTQLSVL.

The rearrangement uses TRBV6-5 and TRBJ2-7; perhaps TRBD2 as D (6 bases). V was shortened by 9 bases and J by 6 bases, with 12 bases between the two germline ends. The CDR3 extends over 11 amino acids. The V gene's germline CDR1 is MNHEY and CDR2 SVGAGI. The CDR3: CASFGGGEQYF. CDR3 nucleotide sequence: TGTGCCAGTTTCGGGGGAGGCGAGCAGTACTTC.

The CDR3 here is CASSLLPRTEAFF. The CDR3 nucleotides read TGTGCCAGCAGTTTATTACCCAGGACTGAAGCTTTCTTT. This sequence joins TRBV27 and TRBJ1-1, with D unclear. Germline-derived CDR1 and CDR2 are MNHEY and SMNVEV (reference sequence). The CDR3 is 13 residues long. The ends were cut back, 1 base at V and 5 bases at J, with 8 bases in the middle.

The rearrangement uses TRBV4-2 and TRBJ1-2; D is uncertain. CDR1 is LGHNA, CDR2 YNFKEQ, per germline. The ends were cut back, 5 bases at V and 7 bases at J, with 11 bases in the middle. The CDR3 runs to 12 residues. DNA for the CDR3: TGTGCCAGCAGCTTGCGAAGTTCTGGCTACACCTTC. Its protein is CASSLRSSGYTF.

The V gene is TRBV7-8, the J gene TRBJ1-3; D is uncertain. The CDR3 consists of 14 residues. Trimming stripped 2 bases from V and 1 base from J, with 6 bases between. CDR1 is SGHVS and CDR2 is FQNEAQ in the germline V gene. The DNA of the CDR3 is TGTGCCAGCAGCTTAATGACTTCTGGAAACACCATATATTTT. Translated: CASSLMTSGNTIYF.

J is TRBJ1-1 and V is TRBV28; 7 bases are a match to TRBD1. With V trimmed by 5 bases and J by 1 base, 7 bases remained unmatched. The CDR3 is 15 residues long. Germline lookup yields CDR1 MDHEN and CDR2 SYDVKM. The CDR3: CASSTLGQENTEAFF. The CDR3 DNA reads as TGTGCCAGCAGTACCCTCGGACAGGAGAACACTGAAGCTTTCTTT.

This rearrangement joins TRBV27 to TRBJ2-1; perhaps TRBD2 as D (5 bases). Trimming removed 3 bases from V and 6 bases from J, with 18 bases in between. Germline CDR1 and CDR2: MNHEY and SMNVEV (reference sequence). The CDR3 sequence is 16 residues long. This CDR3 reads CASSFRPPRRGNEQFF. The CDR3 region has the DNA TGTGCCAGCAGTTTCAGGCCTCCTAGACGGGGCAATGAGCAGTTCTTC.

The rearrangement links TRBV7-9 to TRBJ2-7; 7 bases map to TRBD1. The V and J ends lost 5 bases and 2 bases, in that order; junction bases with no gene match: 6. This CDR3 contains 14 residues. Germline loops: CDR1 SEHNR, CDR2 FQNEAQ (reference sequence). CDR3 nucleotide sequence: TGTGCCAGCAGCAGATCCGGGACAGCCTACGAGCAGTACTTC. Amino acids: CASSRSGTAYEQYF.